Described below is a single T cell receptor (beta chain) sequence and its context. What it binds is unknown. The sample is drawn from a study of PD-1 blockade in classical Hodgkin lymphoma. Study-level results: Newly diagnosed patients were said to have less baseline TCR diversity than healthy donors did.

Germline CDR1 and CDR2: SGHRS and YFSETQ. Trimming cost V 3 bases and J 1 base, with 11 bases left between them. The CDR3 totals 14 residues. As for time point: cycle 4 day 1 (C4D1), after less than 7 weeks of nivolumab. All the patients suffered relapse after autologous stem cell transplantation, and brentuximab vedotin exposure differed. Generated by immunoSEQ multiplex PCR, the TCRdb table keeps only in-frame clones and is missing some. Found here are under 130,000 clones, roughly nine tenths of them singletons; the top ten hold 15% to 20%. Specimen: peripheral blood mononuclear cells (PBMCs), collected before the fourth cycle of nivolumab. This sequence was found in a human donor with classical Hodgkin lymphoma. V and J are TRBV5-1 and TRBJ2-7; D remains unclear. In nucleotides, the CDR3 is TGCGCCAGCAGCTACGCCGGGCCTTCCTACGAGCAGTACTTC. It encodes CASSYAGPSYEQYF.